The rows below give T cell receptor beta chains drawn from one sample of a study of T cells in Graves' hyperthyroidism and ophthalmopathy. Each CDR3 protein is one row after TCRdb ran MiXCR on the multiplex PCR reads. The data contain approximately 370,000 distinct CDR3 sequences, approximately 17% of them singletons. Sequencing was performed on blood. Source of these receptors: a woman in her twenties or thirties with Graves' hyperthyroidism that later progressed to Graves' ophthalmopathy. CDR3s include the opening cysteine and the closing phenylalanine or tryptophan. Fields, in order: V gene, D gene, clone size, J gene, CDR3 protein, CDR3 DNA. D genes are given only for firm matches. Size is stated for part of the rows, as once, few or many counts, or as a class when the clone is expanded.

TRBV6-2/TRBV6-3,.,many,TRBJ1-5,CASNPPGGSNQPQHF,TGTGCCAGCAATCCCCCGGGTGGGAGCAATCAGCCCCAGCATTTT
TRBV4-1,.,.,TRBJ1-5,CASSQATGLGHQPQHF,TGCGCCAGCAGCCAAGCGACGGGGCTAGGGCATCAGCCCCAGCATTTT
TRBV6-1,.,.,TRBJ1-1,CASSAYSLGPAAFLGAFF,TGTGCCAGCAGTGCCTATTCCTTAGGACCCGCCGCTTTCCTAGGAGCTTTCTTT
TRBV19,TRBD1,.,TRBJ2-5,CASSRDRGRETQYF,TGTGCCAGTAGTAGGGACAGGGGGCGAGAGACCCAGTACTTC
TRBV7-2,.,few,TRBJ1-2,CASSSRRRAASDYGYTF,TGTGCCAGCAGCTCAAGAAGAAGGGCAGCGTCGGACTATGGCTACACCTTC
TRBV24-1,TRBD1,few,TRBJ2-2,CATSDLAGGDDGELFF,TGTGCCACCAGTGATCTGGCAGGGGGCGACGACGGGGAGCTGTTTTTT
TRBV7-9,.,many,TRBJ2-5,CASSSYFSGLQETQYF,TGTGCCAGCAGCTCATACTTTAGCGGCCTACAAGAGACCCAGTACTTC
TRBV7-9,TRBD2,.,TRBJ2-1,CATGIAGPYNEQFF,TGTGCCACCGGAATAGCGGGGCCATACAATGAGCAGTTCTTC
TRBV30,.,.,TRBJ2-7,CAWTAGSYEQYF,TGTGCCTGGACCGCGGGCTCCTACGAGCAGTACTTC
TRBV29-1,.,few,TRBJ2-4,CSAGRINKGDIQYF,TGCAGCGCCGGACGGATCAACAAAGGGGACATTCAGTACTTC
TRBV2,.,.,TRBJ1-4,CASRRTPATNEKLFF,TGTGCCAGCAGGAGGACACCTGCAACTAATGAAAAACTGTTTTTT
TRBV5-1,.,few,TRBJ1-1,CASSSVGWNTEAFF,TGCGCCAGCAGCTCCGTAGGGTGGAACACTGAAGCTTTCTTT
TRBV11-2,TRBD1,.,TRBJ1-5,CASKVGDSSNQPQHF,TGTGCCAGCAAAGTGGGGGACAGTTCCAATCAGCCCCAGCATTTT
TRBV19,.,.,TRBJ2-3,CASRGLKTDTQYF,TGTGCCAGCCGAGGGCTGAAGACAGATACGCAGTATTTT
TRBV6-1,TRBD1,many,TRBJ2-7,CASRSRDSQQYF,TGTGCCAGCAGGTCCCGGGACAGCCAGCAGTACTTC
TRBV5-6,.,.,TRBJ2-3,CASSLGSQDTQYF,TGTGCCAGCAGCTTGGGGTCGCAAGATACGCAGTATTTT
TRBV7-2,.,many,TRBJ2-2,CASSLYSSVVNTGELFF,TGTGCCAGCAGCTTATATTCTTCGGTTGTCAACACCGGGGAGCTGTTTTTT
TRBV15,.,many,TRBJ2-2,CATSRDYHRIRDSNTGELFF,TGTGCCACCAGCAGAGATTATCACAGGATACGTGATTCGAACACCGGGGAGCTGTTTTTT
TRBV10-3,.,many,TRBJ2-3,CAIRSAGIADTQYF,TGTGCCATCCGCTCAGCAGGGATTGCAGATACGCAGTATTTT